A single sample is the source of the 7 T cell receptor beta chains below, sequenced in a study of control samples from healthy donors and cancer patients. Sequencing was performed with immunoSEQ multiplex PCR; in TCRdb, only in-frame clones are kept and a portion is missing. Counted here are about 160,000 clones, approximately 94% occurring once; the ten biggest clones make up less than 15%. Sequencing was done on a sample of PBMCs. Receptors were obtained from a man between 60 and 70 years old with colorectal cancer.

This clone showed up just once. The chain has TRBV7-2 and TRBJ2-3, with unresolved D. This CDR3 spans 12 amino acids. Deletions cut 3 bases from V and 3 bases from J, with 4 bases between. Germline CDR1 is SGHTA and CDR2 is FQGNSA. The CDR3 DNA is TGTGCCAGCAGCTTTTATACAGATACGCAGTATTTT. It is translated as CASSFYTDTQYF.

This chain uses TRBV19 with TRBJ2-3; D remains ambiguous. V lost 3 bases, J lost 2 bases, and 9 bases lay in between. This CDR3 has 14 residues. Germline V gives CDR1 LNHDA, CDR2 SQIVND (reference sequence). CDR3: CASSMVPATDTQYF. The CDR3 DNA follows: TGTGCCAGTAGTATGGTCCCTGCCACAGATACGCAGTATTTT.

V usage is TRBV5-1 and J usage is TRBJ1-4, with D perhaps TRBD1 (5 bases). CDR1 and CDR2 from the germline V gene are SGHRS and YFSETQ. The V gene lost 0 bases and the J gene lost 2 bases, with 8 bases spanning the gap. CDR3 size: 15 residues. DNA for the CDR3: TGCGCCAGCAGCTTGGAGGGGAACACTAATGAAAAACTGTTTTTT. This translates into CASSLEGNTNEKLFF.

V usage is TRBV5-1 and J usage is TRBJ2-7; TRBD1 matches at 7 bases. Germline lookup yields CDR1 SGHRS and CDR2 YFSETQ. Germline trimming cut 2 bases from V and 5 bases from J; bases unmatched to any gene: 4. This CDR3 comprises 13 residues. For the CDR3, the DNA is TGCGCCAGCAGCTTTACAGGGGTAGACGAGCAGTACTTC. The encoded protein is CASSFTGVDEQYF.

The rearrangement uses TRBV5-1 and TRBJ2-2; 7 nucleotides agree with TRBD2. The V and J ends lost 0 bases and 4 bases, in that order; junction bases with no gene match: 3. Looked up from germline, CDR1 is SGHRS and CDR2 is YFSETQ. The CDR3 is made up of 15 amino acids. The CDR3 sequence is CASSLAGGSTGELFF. The CDR3 coding sequence is TGCGCCAGCAGCTTGGCCGGGGGGAGCACCGGGGAGCTGTTTTTT.

The rearrangement links TRBV11-2 to TRBJ1-4; TRBD1 might be the D (5 bases). Germline-derived CDR1 and CDR2 are SGHAT and FQNNGV. There are 16 residues in the CDR3. Trimming left V 6 bases short and J 6 bases short, with 20 bases between. CDR3 in amino acids: CASSSVVAGRDEKLFF. The CDR3, as DNA: TGTGCCAGCAGTTCCGTGGTGGCAGGGAGAGATGAAAAACTGTTTTTT.

This chain joins TRBV3-1 (or the pseudogene TRBV3-2) and TRBJ2-5, with TRBD2 matching over 11 bases. V trimming: 1 base; J trimming: 5 bases; junction bases outside the gene matches: 3. This CDR3 is built from 15 residues. Germline V gene sequence: CDR1 LGHDT, CDR2 YNNKEL (reference sequence). The CDR3 loop reads CASSQGGTSGETQYF. The CDR3 DNA sequence: TGTGCCAGCAGCCAAGGAGGGACTAGCGGCGAGACCCAGTACTTC.